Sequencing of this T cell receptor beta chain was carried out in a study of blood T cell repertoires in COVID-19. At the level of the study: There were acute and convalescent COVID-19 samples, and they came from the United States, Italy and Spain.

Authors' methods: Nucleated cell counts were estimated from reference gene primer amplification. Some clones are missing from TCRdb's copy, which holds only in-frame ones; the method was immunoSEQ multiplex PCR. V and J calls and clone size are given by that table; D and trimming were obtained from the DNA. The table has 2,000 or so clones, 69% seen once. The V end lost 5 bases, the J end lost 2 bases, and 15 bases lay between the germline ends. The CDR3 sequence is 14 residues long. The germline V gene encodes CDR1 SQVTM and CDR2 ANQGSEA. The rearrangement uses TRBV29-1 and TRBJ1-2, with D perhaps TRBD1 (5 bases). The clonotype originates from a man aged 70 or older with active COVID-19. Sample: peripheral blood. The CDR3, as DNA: TGCAGCGTTCTGCCGCCAGGGAGGAACTATGGCTACACCTTC. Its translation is CSVLPPGRNYGYTF. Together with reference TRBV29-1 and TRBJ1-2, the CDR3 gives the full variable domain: SAVISQKPSRDICQRGTSLTIQCQVDSQVTMMFWYRQQPGQSLTLIATANQGSEATYESGFVIDKFPISRPNLTFSTLTVSNMSPEDSSIYLCSVLPPGRNYGYTFGSGTRLTVV.